This T cell receptor beta chain was obtained from a study of CD8 T cells in ankylosing spondylitis. Points from the study as a whole: Disease-linked clones displayed a CD8+ phenotype and appeared relatively rarely in peripheral blood. Earlier studies detected some motif variants in reactive arthritis synovial fluid and blood. Made up of fewer than 10 highly homologous variants, a TCR beta motif appeared characteristic of ankylosing spondylitis blood.

The CDR3 contains 15 residues. The junction had 11 bases not matched to a gene; V was cut back by 5 bases and J by 6 bases. Molecular-barcoded quantitative 5'-RACE produced these TCR beta libraries. Using its own MiXCR run on the 5' RACE reads, TCRdb lists one record per CDR3 protein. Of 670,000 or so distinct CDR3 sequences listed, under 20% are singletons. This clonotype has just a few counts. Its antigen is still unknown. The sequence derives from a male donor with ankylosing spondylitis. V gene TRBV12-3 or TRBV12-4 combines with J gene TRBJ1-1; TRBD1 aligns across 8 bases. Sequencing was carried out using blood, either unsorted or a sorted T cell fraction (not recorded which). CDR3 DNA sequence: TGTGCCAGCAGTGTCCGGGACAGGATTGGGGCTGAAGCTTTCTTT. Translation gives CASSVRDRIGAEAFF.